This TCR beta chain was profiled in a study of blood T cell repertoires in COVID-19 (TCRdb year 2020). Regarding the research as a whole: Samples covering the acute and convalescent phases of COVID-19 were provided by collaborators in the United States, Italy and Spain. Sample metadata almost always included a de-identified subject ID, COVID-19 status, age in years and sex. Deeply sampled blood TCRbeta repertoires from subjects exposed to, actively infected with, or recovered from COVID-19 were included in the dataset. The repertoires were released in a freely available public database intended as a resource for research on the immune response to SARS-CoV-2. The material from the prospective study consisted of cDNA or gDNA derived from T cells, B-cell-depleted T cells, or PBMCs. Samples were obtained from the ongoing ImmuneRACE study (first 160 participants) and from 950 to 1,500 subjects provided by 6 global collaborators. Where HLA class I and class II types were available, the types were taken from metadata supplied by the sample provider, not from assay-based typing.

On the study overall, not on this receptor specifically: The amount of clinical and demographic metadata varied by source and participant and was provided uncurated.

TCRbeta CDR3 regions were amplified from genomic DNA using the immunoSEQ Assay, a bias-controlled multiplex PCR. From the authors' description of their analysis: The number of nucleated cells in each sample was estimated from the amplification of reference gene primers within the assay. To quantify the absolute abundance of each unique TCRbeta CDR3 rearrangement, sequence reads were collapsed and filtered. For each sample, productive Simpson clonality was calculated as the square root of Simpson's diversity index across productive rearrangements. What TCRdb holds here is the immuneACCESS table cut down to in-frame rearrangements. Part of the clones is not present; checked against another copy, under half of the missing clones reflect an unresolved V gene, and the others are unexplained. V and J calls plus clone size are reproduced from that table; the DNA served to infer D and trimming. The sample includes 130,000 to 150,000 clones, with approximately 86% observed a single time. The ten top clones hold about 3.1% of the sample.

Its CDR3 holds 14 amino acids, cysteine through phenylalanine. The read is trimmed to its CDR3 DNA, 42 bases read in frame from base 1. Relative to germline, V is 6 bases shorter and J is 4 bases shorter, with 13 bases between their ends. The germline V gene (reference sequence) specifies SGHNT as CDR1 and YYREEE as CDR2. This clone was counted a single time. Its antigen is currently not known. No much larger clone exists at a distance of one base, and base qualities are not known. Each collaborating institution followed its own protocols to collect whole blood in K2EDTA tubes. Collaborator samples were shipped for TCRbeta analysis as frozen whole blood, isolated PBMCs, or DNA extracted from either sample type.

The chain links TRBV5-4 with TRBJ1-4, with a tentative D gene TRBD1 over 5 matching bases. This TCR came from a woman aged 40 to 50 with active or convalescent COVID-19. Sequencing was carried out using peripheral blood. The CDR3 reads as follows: CASTRPGLNEKLFF. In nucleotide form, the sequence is TGTGCCAGCACCAGGCCGGGACTTAATGAAAAACTGTTTTTT.